Listed below are T cell receptor beta chains from one sample, sequenced in a study of T cell changes during pregnancy in multiple sclerosis. TCRdb's table, derived via immunoSEQ multiplex PCR, lists solely in-frame clones and lacks some. The sample lists about 48,000 clones, 88% occurring once. This material consisted of CD4+ T cells from peripheral blood mononuclear cells, taken in the second trimester of pregnancy. These receptors were obtained from a female donor with multiple sclerosis, enrolled in a pregnancy study. The CDR3 runs from the conserved cysteine through the conserved F or W. A D gene is named only where the DNA matches it firmly. Clone size, where shown, is once, few, many, or a class for clones that have expanded.

J gene	clone size	V gene	D gene	CDR3 protein	CDR3 DNA
TRBJ2-7	NA	TRBV10-3	NA	CAISSSYEQYF	TGTGCCATCAGCAGTTCCTACGAGCAGTACTTC
TRBJ1-3	NA	TRBV27	NA	CASGALVRSGNTIYF	TGTGCCAGCGGTGCTTTAGTGCGATCTGGAAACACCATATATTTT
TRBJ2-1	NA	TRBV5-4	NA	CASSRPGGSYNEQFF	TGTGCCAGCTCCCGACCTGGCGGGTCCTACAATGAGCAGTTCTTC
TRBJ1-2	NA	TRBV5-6	TRBD1	CASSLGQAIHYGYTF	TGTGCCAGCAGCCTGGGACAGGCGATACACTATGGCTACACCTTC
TRBJ1-1	NA	TRBV28	NA	CASSLPGTYKNTEAFF	TGTGCCAGCAGTTTGCCCGGGACATACAAGAACACTGAAGCTTTCTTT
TRBJ1-1	NA	TRBV28	TRBD1	CASTFKHTWDRGRTEAFF	TGTGCCAGCACCTTTAAGCATACCTGGGACAGGGGACGAACTGAAGCTTTCTTT
TRBJ1-1	once	TRBV7-9	NA	CASSQGVETEAFF	TGTGCCAGCAGCCAAGGGGTGGAGACTGAAGCTTTCTTT
TRBJ1-2	NA	TRBV30	TRBD1	CAWSEGLGRGVDGYTF	TGTGCCTGGAGTGAGGGGCTCGGCAGGGGGGTAGACGGCTACACCTTC
TRBJ2-7	NA	TRBV30	NA	CAWTTRREQYF	TGTGCCTGGACCACCCGGCGGGAGCAGTACTTC
TRBJ2-1	NA	TRBV6-1	TRBD1	CASSPRDRGYNEQFF	TGTGCCAGCAGCCCGCGGGACAGGGGCTACAATGAGCAGTTCTTC
TRBJ2-7	NA	TRBV14	TRBD1	CASSQGVPGGRTYEQYF	TGTGCCAGCAGTCAAGGGGTACCAGGGGGCAGGACCTACGAGCAGTACTTC
TRBJ2-1	NA	TRBV9	NA	CASSAGLTEQFF	TGTGCCAGCAGCGCCGGACTAACCGAGCAGTTCTTC
TRBJ1-3	NA	TRBV30	NA	CAWNIPRLAPSGNTIYF	TGTGCCTGGAATATCCCCCGACTGGCCCCCTCTGGAAACACCATATATTTT
TRBJ1-3	few	TRBV6-5	NA	CASSYSRAVGNTIYF	TGTGCCAGCAGTTACTCGAGGGCAGTAGGAAACACCATATATTTT
TRBJ1-2	NA	TRBV18	NA	CASSLNRDDGYTF	TGTGCCAGCTCCCTTAACAGGGACGATGGCTACACCTTC
TRBJ2-1	NA	TRBV14	NA	CASSLRRPGNEQFF	TGTGCCAGCAGCCTACGCCGCCCAGGGAATGAGCAGTTCTTC
TRBJ1-5	NA	TRBV27	NA	CASSLKGHSNQPQHF	TGTGCCAGCAGTTTAAAGGGGCACAGCAATCAGCCCCAGCATTTT
TRBJ2-1	NA	TRBV5-4	TRBD1	CASSLGFQGADEQFF	TGTGCCAGCAGCTTGGGGTTCCAGGGGGCCGATGAGCAGTTCTTC
TRBJ1-1	NA	TRBV2	NA	CASSEAGSLNTEAFF	TGTGCCAGCAGTGAAGCGGGGAGCCTGAACACTGAAGCTTTCTTT
TRBJ1-5	once	TRBV6-5	TRBD1	CASSYSSGGYQPQHF	TGTGCCAGCAGTTACTCGTCAGGGGGCTATCAGCCCCAGCATTTT
TRBJ1-6	NA	TRBV30	NA	CAWSRRDLYNSPLHF	TGTGCCTGGAGTAGGAGGGATCTTTATAATTCACCCCTCCACTTT
TRBJ2-5	NA	TRBV2	NA	CASTKPGQGEWETQYF	TGTGCCAGCACCAAACCGGGACAAGGGGAGTGGGAGACCCAGTACTTC
TRBJ2-7	NA	TRBV7-2	NA	CASSSTRRAGNEQYF	TGTGCCAGCAGCTCAACCCGGAGGGCAGGAAACGAGCAGTACTTC
TRBJ1-5	NA	TRBV28	NA	CASRPRLDQPQHF	TGTGCCAGCAGGCCGCGTCTGGATCAGCCCCAGCATTTT
TRBJ2-7	NA	TRBV5-1	NA	CASSLVGVGSYEQYF	TGCGCCAGCAGCTTGGTCGGGGTTGGCTCCTACGAGCAGTACTTC
TRBJ2-7	NA	TRBV19	TRBD2	CASGQGLAGVGEQYF	TGTGCCAGTGGCCAAGGGCTAGCGGGAGTCGGCGAGCAGTACTTC
TRBJ2-1	NA	TRBV29-1	TRBD2	CSVPGRALYNEQFF	TGCAGCGTTCCCGGGAGGGCTCTTTACAATGAGCAGTTCTTC
TRBJ2-7	once	TRBV19	NA	CASSRTLRGLGGYEQYF	TGTGCCAGTAGTAGAACCTTGAGGGGCCTAGGGGGCTACGAGCAGTACTTC
TRBJ2-5	NA	TRBV6-4	TRBD2	CASSAGEGETQYF	TGTGCCAGCAGTGCGGGGGAGGGGGAGACCCAGTACTTC
TRBJ2-3	NA	TRBV6-4	TRBD2	CASREREGDTDTQYF	TGTGCCAGCAGGGAGCGGGAGGGGGACACAGATACGCAGTATTTT
TRBJ2-7	NA	TRBV5-5	NA	CASSLPSSYEQYF	TGTGCCAGCAGCCTTCCGAGCTCCTACGAGCAGTACTTC
TRBJ2-1	NA	TRBV30	NA	CALDPHSSYNEQFF	TGTGCCTTAGATCCCCACAGCTCCTACAATGAGCAGTTCTTC
TRBJ2-7	NA	TRBV28	NA	CASSSGWEQYF	TGTGCCAGCAGTTCGGGATGGGAGCAGTACTTC
TRBJ1-5	NA	TRBV30	NA	CAWSVLGNGRNQPQHF	TGTGCCTGGAGTGTATTAGGCAACGGGAGGAATCAGCCCCAGCATTTT
TRBJ2-7	NA	TRBV11-3	TRBD2	CASSFRLAGGYEQYF	TGTGCCAGCAGCTTTAGACTAGCGGGAGGCTACGAGCAGTACTTC
TRBJ1-4	NA	TRBV30	NA	CACNDRGTGEKLFF	TGTGCCTGCAACGACCGGGGAACCGGGGAAAAACTGTTTTTT
TRBJ2-3	few	TRBV28	NA	CASSLGPSRADTQYF	TGTGCCAGCAGTTTGGGGCCTTCGCGCGCAGATACGCAGTATTTT
TRBJ2-3	NA	TRBV4-2	TRBD2	CASSQGGLAGVRTTDTQYF	TGTGCCAGCAGCCAGGGGGGACTAGCGGGAGTACGCACTACAGATACGCAGTATTTT
TRBJ2-1	NA	TRBV7-3	TRBD2	CASSLIAGVYNEQFF	TGTGCCAGCAGCTTAATAGCGGGAGTATACAATGAGCAGTTCTTC
TRBJ2-1	NA	TRBV30	NA	CAWNQESVEGVPYNEQFF	TGTGCCTGGAACCAGGAGTCGGTGGAGGGAGTGCCCTACAATGAGCAGTTCTTC
TRBJ2-7	NA	TRBV2	TRBD1	CASSRDRGVYEQYF	TGTGCCAGCAGCCGGGACAGGGGTGTTTACGAGCAGTACTTC
TRBJ1-1	NA	TRBV18	NA	CASSSPTLNTEAFF	TGTGCCAGCTCATCTCCCACTCTTAACACTGAAGCTTTCTTT
TRBJ2-5	NA	TRBV10-3	NA	CAIGVTRDIETQYF	TGTGCCATCGGGGTCACCCGGGACATAGAGACCCAGTACTTC
TRBJ1-2	NA	TRBV10-1	NA	CASSESLRGIGGYTF	TGCGCCAGCAGTGAGTCCCTCAGGGGAATAGGCGGCTACACCTTC
TRBJ1-1	NA	TRBV5-1	NA	CASSLVPGQNTEAFF	TGCGCCAGCAGCTTAGTCCCCGGACAGAACACTGAAGCTTTCTTT
TRBJ1-2	once	TRBV2	NA	CASSEGRGGITHYGYTF	TGTGCCAGCAGTGAAGGTAGGGGAGGCATAACTCACTATGGCTACACCTTC
TRBJ1-2	NA	TRBV29-1	NA	CSVEEAGYGYTF	TGCAGCGTTGAAGAGGCGGGGTATGGCTACACCTTC
TRBJ1-5	NA	TRBV2	NA	CASSAQGNQPQHF	TGTGCCAGCAGCGCCCAGGGAAATCAGCCCCAGCATTTT
TRBJ2-7	NA	TRBV14	TRBD2	CASSQDSGRAWKQYF	TGTGCCAGCAGCCAAGATAGCGGGAGAGCCTGGAAGCAGTACTTC
TRBJ2-2	NA	TRBV19	TRBD2	CASRILAGGATGELFF	TGTGCCAGTAGGATCCTAGCGGGAGGGGCCACCGGGGAGCTGTTTTTT
TRBJ2-7	NA	TRBV30	NA	CAWSIKGLTYEQYF	TGTGCCTGGAGTATAAAGGGGCTAACCTACGAGCAGTACTTC
TRBJ2-5	many	TRBV6-4	TRBD2	CASSILAGGPETQYF	TGTGCCAGCAGTATACTAGCGGGAGGGCCAGAGACCCAGTACTTC
TRBJ2-3	once	TRBV7-9	NA	CASSRDRAGSTDTQYF	TGTGCCAGCAGCAGAGACCGCGCGGGATCAACAGATACGCAGTATTTT